This T cell receptor beta chain was captured in a study of cytomegalovirus exposure and HLA in healthy donors. General study points: V- and J-gene trimming of TCR beta was linked (in a later analysis) to a missense DCLRE1C variant.

Primers included in the PCR were 60 Vbeta and 13 Jbeta primers. The repertoire was sequenced with immunoSEQ multiplex PCR; TCRdb's copy has only in-frame clones and lacks some. The sample contains around 200,000 clones, almost 80% of which appear only once. This CDR3 comprises 16 residues. Per the germline V gene, CDR1 is SGHRS and CDR2 is YFSETQ. V lost 2 bases and J lost 2; bases outside the gene matches: 8. This clone was detected once. The antigen remains undetermined. Sequenced input: PBMCs. This clonotype was obtained from a man between 18 and 29 years old in good health and CMV-seronegative. The chain joins TRBV5-1 to TRBJ2-3, with TRBD1 matching over 7 bases. The CDR3 loop is CASSFGTVTITDTQYF. The CDR3 DNA sequence: TGCGCCAGCAGCTTTGGGACAGTCACCATCACAGATACGCAGTATTTT.